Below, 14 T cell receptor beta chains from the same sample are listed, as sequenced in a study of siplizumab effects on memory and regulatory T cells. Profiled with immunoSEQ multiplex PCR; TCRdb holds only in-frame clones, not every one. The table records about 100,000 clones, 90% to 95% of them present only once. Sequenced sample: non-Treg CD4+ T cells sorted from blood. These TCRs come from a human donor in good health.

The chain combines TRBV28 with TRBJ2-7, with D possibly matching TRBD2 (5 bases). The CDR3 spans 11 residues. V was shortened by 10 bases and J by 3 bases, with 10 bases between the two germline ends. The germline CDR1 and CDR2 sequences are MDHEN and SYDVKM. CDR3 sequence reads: CATRAVYEQYF. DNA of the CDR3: TGTGCCACTCGAGCGGTCTACGAGCAGTACTTC.

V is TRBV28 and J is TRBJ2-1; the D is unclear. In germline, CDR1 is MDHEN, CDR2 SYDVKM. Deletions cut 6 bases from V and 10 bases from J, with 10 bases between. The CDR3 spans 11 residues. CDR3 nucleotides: TGTGCCAGCAGCAAGAAGCAAGAGCAGTTCTTC. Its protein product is CASSKKQEQFF.

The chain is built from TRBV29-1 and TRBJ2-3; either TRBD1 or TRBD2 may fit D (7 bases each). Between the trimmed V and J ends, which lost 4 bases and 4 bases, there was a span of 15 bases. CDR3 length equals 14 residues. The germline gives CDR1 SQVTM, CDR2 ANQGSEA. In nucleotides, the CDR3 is TGCAGCGTTGTGACACAGGGGAGGGCAGATACGCAGTATTTT. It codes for CSVVTQGRADTQYF.

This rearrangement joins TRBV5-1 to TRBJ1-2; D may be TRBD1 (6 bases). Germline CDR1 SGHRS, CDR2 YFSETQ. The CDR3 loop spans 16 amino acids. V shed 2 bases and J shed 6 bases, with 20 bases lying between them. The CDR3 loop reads CASSLRGRGSPDGYTF. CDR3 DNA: TGCGCCAGCAGCTTACGGGGCAGGGGTTCCCCCGATGGCTACACCTTC. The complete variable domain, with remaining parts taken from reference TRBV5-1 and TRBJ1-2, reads KAGVTQTPRYLIKTRGQQVTLSCSPISGHRSVSWYQQTPGQGLQFLFEYFSETQRNKGNFPGRFSGRQFSNSRSEMNVSTLELGDSALYLCASSLRGRGSPDGYTFGSGTRLTVV.

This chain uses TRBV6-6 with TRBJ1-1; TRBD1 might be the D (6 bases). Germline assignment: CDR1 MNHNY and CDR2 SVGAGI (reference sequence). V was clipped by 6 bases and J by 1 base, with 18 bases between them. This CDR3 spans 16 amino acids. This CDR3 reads CASSQPSTDRNTEAFF. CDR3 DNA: TGTGCCAGCAGCCAACCGAGTACGGACAGGAACACTGAAGCTTTCTTT.

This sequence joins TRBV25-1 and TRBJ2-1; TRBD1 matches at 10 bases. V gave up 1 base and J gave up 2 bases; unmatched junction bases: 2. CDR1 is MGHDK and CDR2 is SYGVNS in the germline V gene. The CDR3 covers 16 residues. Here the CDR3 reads CASSESGTGAYNEQFF. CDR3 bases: TGTGCCAGCAGTGAATCCGGGACAGGGGCCTACAATGAGCAGTTCTTC.

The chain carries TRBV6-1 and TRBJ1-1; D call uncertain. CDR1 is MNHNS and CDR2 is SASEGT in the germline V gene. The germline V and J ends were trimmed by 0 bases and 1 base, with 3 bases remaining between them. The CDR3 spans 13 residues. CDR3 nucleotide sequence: TGTGCCAGCAGTGAAGCTAGGAACACTGAAGCTTTCTTT. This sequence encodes CASSEARNTEAFF.

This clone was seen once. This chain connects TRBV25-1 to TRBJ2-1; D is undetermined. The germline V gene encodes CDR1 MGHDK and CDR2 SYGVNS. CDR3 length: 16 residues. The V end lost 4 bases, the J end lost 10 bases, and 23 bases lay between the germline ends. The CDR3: CASSGDKGRLAVEQFF. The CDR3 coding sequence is TGTGCCAGCAGTGGCGACAAAGGCCGGCTTGCGGTGGAGCAGTTCTTC.

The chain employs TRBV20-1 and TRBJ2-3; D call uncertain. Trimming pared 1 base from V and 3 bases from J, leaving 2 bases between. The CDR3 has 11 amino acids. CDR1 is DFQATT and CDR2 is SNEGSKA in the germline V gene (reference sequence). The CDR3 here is CSARVTDTQYF. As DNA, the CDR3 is TGCAGTGCTAGAGTAACAGATACGCAGTATTTT.

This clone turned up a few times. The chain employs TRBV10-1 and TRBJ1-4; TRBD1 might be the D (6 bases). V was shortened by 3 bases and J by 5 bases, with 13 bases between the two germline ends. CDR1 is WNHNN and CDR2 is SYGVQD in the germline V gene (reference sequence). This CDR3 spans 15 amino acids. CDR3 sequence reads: CASSDTGQPNEKLFF. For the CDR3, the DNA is TGCGCCAGCAGTGATACTGGACAGCCGAATGAAAAACTGTTTTTT.

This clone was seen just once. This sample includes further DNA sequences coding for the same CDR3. The CDR3 is CASSLGEKLFF. CDR3 nucleotides: TGCGCCAGCAGCTTGGGGGAAAAACTGTTTTTT. This chain joins TRBV5-1 and TRBJ1-4; D is unresolved. The germline V gene has CDR1 SGHRS and CDR2 YFSETQ. There are 11 residues in the CDR3. V shed 0 bases and J shed 8 bases, with 2 bases lying between them.

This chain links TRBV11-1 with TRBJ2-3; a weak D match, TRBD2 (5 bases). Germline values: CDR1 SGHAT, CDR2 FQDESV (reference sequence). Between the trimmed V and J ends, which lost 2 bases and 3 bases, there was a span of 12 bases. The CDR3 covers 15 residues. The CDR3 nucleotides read TGTGCCAGCAGCTTAATGAGGGCGCGTACAGATACGCAGTATTTT. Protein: CASSLMRARTDTQYF.

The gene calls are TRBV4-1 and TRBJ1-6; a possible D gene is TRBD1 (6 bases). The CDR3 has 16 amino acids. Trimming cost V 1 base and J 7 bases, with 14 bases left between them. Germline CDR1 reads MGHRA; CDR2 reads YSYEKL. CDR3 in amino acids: CASSQVTYRDNSPLHF. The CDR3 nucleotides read TGCGCCAGCAGCCAAGTGACGTACAGGGACAATTCACCCCTCCACTTT.

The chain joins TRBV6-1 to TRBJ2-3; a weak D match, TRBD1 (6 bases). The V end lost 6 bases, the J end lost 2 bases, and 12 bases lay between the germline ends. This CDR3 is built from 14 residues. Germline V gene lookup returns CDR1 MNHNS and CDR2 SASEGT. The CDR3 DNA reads TGTGCCAGCAGGGCCGGGACACTCACAGATACGCAGTATTTT. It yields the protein CASRAGTLTDTQYF.